A selection of T cell receptor beta chains follows, all from one sample in a study of early T cells in non-severe SARS-CoV-2 infection. MiXCR, applied by TCRdb to the 5' RACE reads, yields one record per CDR3 protein. This sample has approximately 66,000 distinct CDR3 sequences, with more than 10% found just once. The material sequenced was whole blood, taken at baseline. All receptors derive from an adult who was a healthcare worker with PCR-confirmed SARS-CoV-2 infection or an uninfected control (not recorded which). The donor label of this sample is uncertain. CDR3s include the opening cysteine and the closing phenylalanine or tryptophan. D genes are given only for firm matches. Some rows have no size entry. The others give once, few or many, or a class for an expanded clone.

CAWRANTGELFF	TGTGCCTGGAGGGCGAACACCGGGGAGCTGTTTTTT	TRBJ2-2	TRBV30	NA	many
CASSAQVNTGELFF	TGTGCCAGCAGCGCGCAGGTGAACACCGGGGAGCTGTTTTTT	TRBJ2-2	TRBV3-1	NA	many
CASSPPTMRRTEAFF	TGTGCCAGCAGCCCGCCTACAATGAGGCGAACTGAAGCTTTCTTT	TRBJ1-1	TRBV3-1	NA	NA
CASSRSTGNTIYF	TGTGCCAGCAGTCGGAGTACTGGAAACACCATATATTTT	TRBJ1-3	TRBV9	NA	many
CASSPGTGYTDTQYF	TGTGCCAGCTCACCTGGGACAGGCTACACAGATACGCAGTATTTT	TRBJ2-3	TRBV18	TRBD1	NA
CASSQGVVEQFF	TGTGCCAGCAGCCAGGGGGTCGTTGAGCAGTTCTTC	TRBJ2-1	TRBV7-6	TRBD1	NA
CASSYTGNQPQHF	TGTGCCAGCAGTTATACAGGCAATCAGCCCCAGCATTTT	TRBJ1-5	TRBV6-2/TRBV6-3	NA	NA
CASSEGPEARTQYF	TGCGCCAGCAGTGAGGGGCCCGAGGCAAGGACCCAGTACTTC	TRBJ2-5	TRBV10-1	NA	few
CASSLSAYGYTF	TGTGCCAGCAGTTTGTCAGCTTATGGCTACACCTTC	TRBJ1-2	TRBV28	NA	few
CASSSGTFGYTF	TGTGCCAGCAGCTCCGGGACATTCGGCTACACCTTC	TRBJ1-2	TRBV11-2	NA	NA
CSATPVTGYTF	TGCAGTGCTACTCCCGTCACCGGCTACACCTTC	TRBJ1-2	TRBV20-1	NA	few
CASSPGSYGYTF	TGTGCCAGCAGTCCAGGCTCCTATGGCTACACCTTC	TRBJ1-2	TRBV5-5	NA	NA
CASSWGQGNEKLFF	TGTGCCAGCAGTTGGGGACAGGGCAATGAAAAACTGTTTTTT	TRBJ1-4	TRBV12-3/TRBV12-4	TRBD1	NA
CASSPGQGAIGAYGYTF	TGCGCCAGCAGCCCCGGACAGGGGGCGATTGGGGCCTATGGCTACACCTTC	TRBJ1-2	TRBV4-1	TRBD1	NA
CASSLDPDRGITNTGELFF	TGTGCCAGCAGCCTCGACCCGGACAGGGGAATCACGAACACCGGGGAGCTGTTTTTT	TRBJ2-2	TRBV3-1	TRBD1	NA
CAWTPGGDNEQFF	TGTGCCTGGACCCCCGGGGGGGATAATGAGCAGTTCTTC	TRBJ2-1	TRBV30	TRBD2	NA
CASSLDTTNSPLHF	TGTGCCAGCAGCTTAGATACGACCAATTCACCCCTCCACTTT	TRBJ1-6	TRBV7-9	NA	many
CASSSRRLAGENNEQFF	TGTGCCAGCAGCTCCCGACGGCTAGCGGGGGAGAACAATGAGCAGTTCTTC	TRBJ2-1	TRBV7-9	TRBD2	few
CASSQALAGETSKNIQYF	TGTGCCAGCAGCCAAGCTCTAGCGGGGGAAACATCCAAAAACATTCAGTACTTC	TRBJ2-4	TRBV4-2	TRBD2	NA
CASHDRVERRITEAFF	TGTGCCAGCCATGACAGGGTGGAAAGGCGGATCACTGAAGCTTTCTTT	TRBJ1-1	TRBV6-4	TRBD1	few
CASSLASLSGEQFF	TGTGCCAGCAGCTTAGCGTCTCTTTCGGGTGAGCAGTTCTTC	TRBJ2-1	TRBV7-6	NA	many
CASSEFGLAGGRDTQYF	TGTGCCAGCAGTGAATTCGGACTAGCGGGGGGAAGAGATACGCAGTATTTT	TRBJ2-3	TRBV6-1	TRBD2	few
CASSQDRAGGLDEQFF	TGTGCCAGCAGCCAAGATCGGGCGGGGGGCCTCGATGAGCAGTTCTTC	TRBJ2-1	TRBV3-1	TRBD2	NA
CASSLLAGGTTDTQYF	TGTGCCAGCAGCCTCCTAGCGGGGGGTACCACAGATACGCAGTATTTT	TRBJ2-3	TRBV7-2	TRBD2	few
CATSRRAETQYF	TGTGCCACCAGCAGAAGAGCAGAGACCCAGTACTTC	TRBJ2-5	TRBV15	NA	NA
CASSPRGGALVAKNIQYF	TGTGCCAGCAGTCCGCGGGGGGGTGCGTTAGTAGCCAAAAACATTCAGTACTTC	TRBJ2-4	TRBV12-3/TRBV12-4	TRBD2	few
CASSQPGTDTQYF	TGTGCCAGCAGCCAGCCCGGGACAGATACGCAGTATTTT	TRBJ2-3	TRBV3-1	NA	few
CSVKPLEGQDNEQFF	TGCAGCGTTAAACCCCTAGAAGGACAGGACAATGAGCAGTTCTTC	TRBJ2-1	TRBV29-1	TRBD1	many
CASRGDPNQPQHF	TGTGCCAGCAGGGGAGACCCGAATCAGCCCCAGCATTTT	TRBJ1-5	TRBV6-4	NA	few
CASSLGLAGARTDTQYF	TGTGCCAGCAGCTTGGGACTAGCGGGGGCCCGCACAGATACGCAGTATTTT	TRBJ2-3	TRBV7-2	TRBD2	many
CASSRRLAGEQFF	TGTGCCAGCAGCAGGAGACTAGCTGGTGAGCAGTTCTTC	TRBJ2-1	TRBV11-2	TRBD2	NA
CASSEAVSGGFETQYF	TGTGCCAGCAGTGAAGCGGTTAGCGGGGGATTCGAGACCCAGTACTTC	TRBJ2-5	TRBV6-1	TRBD2	NA
CSARENSGPTGEKLFF	TGCAGTGCTAGAGAGAACTCCGGCCCTACAGGAGAAAAACTGTTTTTT	TRBJ1-4	TRBV20-1	NA	NA
CSVSQISGANVLTF	TGCAGCGTTTCCCAGATCTCTGGGGCCAACGTCCTGACTTTC	TRBJ2-6	TRBV29-1	NA	many
CSVGSFRGDNEQFF	TGCAGCGTTGGATCTTTCAGAGGGGACAATGAGCAGTTCTTC	TRBJ2-1	TRBV29-1	NA	NA
CASSALTANTGELFF	TGTGCCAGCAGCGCATTGACAGCTAACACCGGGGAGCTGTTTTTT	TRBJ2-2	TRBV9	NA	few
CASTGGPENEQFF	TGTGCCAGCACCGGAGGGCCAGAGAATGAGCAGTTCTTC	TRBJ2-1	TRBV2	NA	few
CASSLAKRGGRTDTQYF	TGTGCCAGCAGCTTGGCCAAACGGGGGGGCCGCACAGATACGCAGTATTTT	TRBJ2-3	TRBV5-8	TRBD2	many
CASSHASGGTDTQYF	TGCGCCAGCAGCCATGCTAGCGGGGGGACAGATACGCAGTATTTT	TRBJ2-3	TRBV4-1	TRBD2	few
CASSLRAGSDYGYTF	TGCGCCAGCAGCCTCCGGGCAGGGAGTGACTATGGCTACACCTTC	TRBJ1-2	TRBV5-1	NA	NA